The 16 T cell receptor beta chains presented below share a single source sample, sequenced in a study of CD8 T cells in ankylosing spondylitis. General study results and limits: A TCR beta motif of about eight highly homologous variants seemed to mark ankylosing spondylitis blood.

No antigens are known for them. MiXCR was run by TCRdb on the 5' RACE reads, yielding one entry per CDR3 protein. The sample yields 500,000 to 550,000 distinct CDR3 sequences, about an eighth seen once. The sequenced material came from blood, either unsorted or a sorted T cell fraction (not recorded which). The receptors shown here come from a male donor with ankylosing spondylitis.

The chain employs TRBV27 and TRBJ2-7; D remains ambiguous. The CDR3 totals 13 residues. Deletions cut 4 bases from V and 1 base from J, with 8 bases between. Germline loops: CDR1 MNHEY, CDR2 SMNVEV (reference sequence). The CDR3 loop is CASSWKRSYEQYF. Written as DNA, the CDR3 is TGTGCCAGCAGTTGGAAGAGGTCCTACGAGCAGTACTTC.

This clonotype has ten or more counts. The CDR3 DNA is TGCAGCGTTGAGAGGCTAGCGGTTAGTGTCAATGAGCAGTTCTTC. Protein product: CSVERLAVSVNEQFF. This chain joins TRBV29-1 and TRBJ2-1; 7 positions match TRBD2. The germline V gene has CDR1 SQVTM and CDR2 ANQGSEA. V dropped 3 bases and J dropped 6; count of bases not matched to a gene: 11. The CDR3 runs 15 residues.

A few counts support this clonotype. V usage is TRBV6-2 or TRBV6-3 and J usage is TRBJ2-1; tentative D call: TRBD2 (5 bases). The CDR3 contains 13 residues. The germline V gene encodes CDR1 MNHEY and CDR2 SVGEGT. Trimming cost V 2 bases and J 6 bases, with 8 bases left between them. The CDR3 sequence is CASSYPGSNEQFF. CDR3 DNA: TGTGCCAGCAGTTACCCGGGGAGCAATGAGCAGTTCTTC.

This clonotype appeared a few times. This chain joins TRBV12-3 or TRBV12-4 and TRBJ2-5; the match to TRBD2 covers 10 bases. The CDR3 has 15 amino acids. V shed 3 bases, J shed 5 bases, and the junction held 6 bases outside the gene matches. The CDR3 protein is CASSFPSGSRETQYF. CDR3 DNA sequence: TGTGCCAGCAGTTTCCCTAGCGGGAGCCGGGAGACCCAGTACTTC.

The chain recombines TRBV20-1 with TRBJ1-2; the D gene is possibly TRBD1 (6 bases). Germline loops: CDR1 DFQATT, CDR2 SNEGSKA (reference sequence). V lost 6 bases and J lost 4, with 9 bases in between. The CDR3 consists of 11 residues. DNA of the CDR3: TGCAGTGCAGGGGGGGGCTATGGCTACACCTTC. Amino acids: CSAGGGYGYTF.

This clonotype was seen ten or more times. This chain links TRBV29-1 with TRBJ2-7; D is possibly TRBD1 (5 bases). The CDR3 totals 12 residues. Germline V gene sequence: CDR1 SQVTM, CDR2 ANQGSEA. V shed 1 base and J shed 7 bases, with 11 bases lying between them. This chain's CDR3 is CSVEAQTDEQYF. The CDR3 bases are TGCAGCGTTGAAGCCCAGACAGATGAGCAGTACTTC.

V and J are TRBV27 and TRBJ2-1; D unclear. V lost 4 bases and J 4 bases, leaving 8 bases between the germline ends. CDR1 is MNHEY and CDR2 is SMNVEV in the germline V gene (reference sequence). CDR3 size: 13 residues. CDR3 DNA sequence: TGTGCCAGCAGTTCCGCCTGGTACAATGAGCAGTTCTTC. Encoded protein: CASSSAWYNEQFF.

The chain uses TRBV3-1 and TRBJ2-1; 14 bases line up with TRBD2. With 4 bases clipped from V and 0 bases from J, the junction kept 8 bases outside the gene matches. There are 19 residues in the CDR3. The germline V gene has CDR1 LGHDT and CDR2 YNNKEL (reference sequence). CDR3 loop: CASSPQTSGRGSSYNEQFF. CDR3 DNA: TGTGCCAGCAGCCCGCAGACTAGCGGGAGGGGAAGCTCCTACAATGAGCAGTTCTTC.

This clonotype was observed a few times. The J gene is TRBJ1-2, the V gene TRBV7-2; tentative D call: TRBD1 (5 bases). The CDR3 consists of 14 residues. The germline V and J ends were trimmed by 5 bases and 4 bases, with 14 bases remaining between them. Germline V gives CDR1 SGHTA, CDR2 FQGNSA. CDR3 region: CASSRAGVGYGYTF. In DNA form, the CDR3 reads TGTGCCAGCAGCCGCGCGGGGGTTGGCTATGGCTACACCTTC. The full variable domain, completed using reference TRBV7-2 and TRBJ1-2, is GAGVSQSPSNKVTEKGKDVELRCDPISGHTALYWYRQSLGQGLEFLIYFQGNSAPDKSGLPSDRFSAERTGGSVSTLTIQRTQQEDSAVYLCASSRAGVGYGYTFGSGTRLTVV.

This clonotype has at least ten counts. As DNA, the CDR3 is TGTGCCACCAGCCGACGTCTAGCGGCGGTGCTAGATGAGCAGTTCTTC. This translates into CATSRRLAAVLDEQFF. The V call is TRBV15, the J call TRBJ2-1; 7 positions agree with TRBD2. CDR1 is LNHNV, CDR2 YYDKDF, per germline (reference sequence). V gave up 5 bases and J gave up 8 bases; unmatched junction bases: 15. The CDR3 sequence is 16 residues long.

J is TRBJ1-1 and V is TRBV20-1, with 7 nucleotides matching TRBD1. This CDR3 contains 15 residues. Germline CDR1 reads DFQATT; CDR2 reads SNEGSKA (reference sequence). V dropped 3 bases and J dropped 6; count of bases not matched to a gene: 13. DNA for the CDR3: TGCAGTGCTAGGTACCGGGACAGATCGACCCCTGAAGCTTTCTTT. Its protein is CSARYRDRSTPEAFF.

This clonotype was found a few times. Here the CDR3 reads CASSPRQGYNSPLHF. In DNA form, the CDR3 reads TGTGCCAGCAGTCCTCGACAGGGTTATAATTCACCCCTCCACTTT. V is TRBV7-9 and J is TRBJ1-6, with TRBD1 matching over 7 bases. The CDR3 has 15 residues. Germline V gives CDR1 SEHNR, CDR2 FQNEAQ (reference sequence). V was pared by 6 bases and J by 4 bases, with 6 bases of the junction left unmatched. Supplemented by reference TRBV7-9 and TRBJ1-6, the full variable domain reads DTGVSQNPRHKITKRGQNVTFRCDPISEHNRLYWYRQTLGQGPEFLTYFQNEAQLEKSRLLSDRFSAERPKGSFSTLEIQRTEQGDSAMYLCASSPRQGYNSPLHFGNGTRLTVT.

The V call is TRBV5-5, the J call TRBJ2-6; 10 positions agree with TRBD1. The germline V gene has CDR1 SGHKS and CDR2 YYEKEE (reference sequence). V lost 3 bases, J lost 0 bases, and 3 bases stayed unmatched. This CDR3 region has 17 residues. This CDR3 reads CASSSRDRGSGANVLTF. CDR3 in DNA: TGTGCCAGCAGCTCCCGGGACAGGGGCTCTGGGGCCAACGTCCTGACTTTC.

The gene calls are TRBV20-1 and TRBJ1-1; D is unresolved. The germline gives CDR1 DFQATT, CDR2 SNEGSKA (reference sequence). V was clipped by 6 bases and J by 1 base, with 9 bases between them. The CDR3 contains 12 residues. The CDR3 coding sequence is TGCAGTGCGCGAAGACAGAACACTGAAGCTTTCTTT. Encoded protein: CSARRQNTEAFF.

The sample holds a few counts of this clonotype. The chain uses TRBV4-2 and TRBJ2-1, with TRBD2 identical over 9 bases. The junction had 10 bases not matched to a gene; V was cut back by 0 bases and J by 10 bases. Germline-derived CDR1 and CDR2 are LGHNA and YNFKEQ. The CDR3 has 16 residues. This CDR3 reads CASSQDLVAGDLEQFF. DNA for the CDR3: TGTGCCAGCAGCCAAGATTTGGTAGCGGGAGATTTGGAGCAGTTCTTC.

The V and J genes are TRBV11-2 and TRBJ2-1, with TRBD2 as a possible D gene (5 bases). There are 13 residues in the CDR3. V shed 3 bases and J shed 9 bases, with 12 bases lying between them. Germline V gives CDR1 SGHAT, CDR2 FQNNGV. CDR3 DNA: TGTGCCAGCAGCTTGAGGGCCCACCTTGAGCAGTTCTTC. It translates to CASSLRAHLEQFF.